This TCR beta chain was captured by sequencing in a study of T-cell memory formation after mild COVID-19. For this clonotype: The antigen is unknown.

TCR alpha and TCR beta cDNA libraries carrying sample barcodes and UMIs came from 5'RACE with constant-segment primers. A single record per CDR3 protein comes from TCRdb applying MiXCR to the 5' RACE reads. The sample yields 450,000 or so distinct CDR3 sequences, approximately 23% seen once. CDR3 size: 16 residues. Germline values: CDR1 LGHDT, CDR2 YNNKEL (reference sequence). V lost 4 bases, J lost 7 bases, and 21 bases lay in between. General study results and limits: From day 15 to 85, contracting clones were balanced between CD4 and CD8, whereas later expanders leaned toward CD4+. A second wave of clones peaked on day 37, and their SARS-CoV-2 specificity went unconfirmed. Memory cells collected pre-infection included some clones that later responded, suggesting cross-reactive memory joined.

V gene TRBV3-1 combines with J gene TRBJ2-3; no clear D. The TCR sequence derives from an adult woman who had mild COVID-19 (a few samples of this study predate the infection). Cell type and time point are not known. Sequences were obtained from PBMCs or a T cell subset sorted from them (not recorded which). CDR3 loop: CASSRAQRSPHYTQYF. CDR3 coding DNA: TGTGCCAGCAGCCGCGCCCAGAGGTCCCCCCATTATACGCAGTATTTT.